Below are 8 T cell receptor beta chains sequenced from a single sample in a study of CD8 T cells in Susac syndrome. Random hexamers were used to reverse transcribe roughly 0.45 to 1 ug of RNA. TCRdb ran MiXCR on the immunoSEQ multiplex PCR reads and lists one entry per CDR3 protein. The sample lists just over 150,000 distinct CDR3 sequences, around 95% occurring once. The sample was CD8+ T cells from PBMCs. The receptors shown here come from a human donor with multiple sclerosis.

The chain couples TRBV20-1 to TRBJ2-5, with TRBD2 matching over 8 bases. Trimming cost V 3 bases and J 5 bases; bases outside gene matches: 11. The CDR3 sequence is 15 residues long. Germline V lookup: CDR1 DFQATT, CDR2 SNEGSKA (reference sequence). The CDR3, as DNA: TGCAGTGCTAGCCGCCTGGGATCGGGAGGGGAGACCCAGTACTTC. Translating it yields CSASRLGSGGETQYF.

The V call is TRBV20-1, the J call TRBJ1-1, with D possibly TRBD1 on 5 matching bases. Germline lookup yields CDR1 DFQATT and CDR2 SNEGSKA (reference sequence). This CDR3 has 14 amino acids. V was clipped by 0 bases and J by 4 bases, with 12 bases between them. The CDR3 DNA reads TGCAGTGCTAGAGACAGGGCGGAGGGCACTGAAGCTTTCTTT. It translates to CSARDRAEGTEAFF.

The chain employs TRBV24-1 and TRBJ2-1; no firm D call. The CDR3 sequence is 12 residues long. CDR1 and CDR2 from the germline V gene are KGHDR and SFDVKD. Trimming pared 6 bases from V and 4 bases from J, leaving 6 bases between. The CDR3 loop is CATSSSYNEQFF. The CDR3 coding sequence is TGTGCCACCAGTTCCAGTTACAATGAGCAGTTCTTC.

This CDR3 reads CSVEVRAGAPSSGYTF. In DNA form, the CDR3 reads TGCAGCGTTGAAGTTAGGGCGGGGGCCCCTAGCTCTGGCTACACCTTC. V usage is TRBV29-1 and J usage is TRBJ1-2, with TRBD1 as a possible D gene (6 bases). The CDR3 has 16 amino acids. The germline gives CDR1 SQVTM, CDR2 ANQGSEA. V was cut by 1 base and J by 7 bases, with 22 bases left in between.

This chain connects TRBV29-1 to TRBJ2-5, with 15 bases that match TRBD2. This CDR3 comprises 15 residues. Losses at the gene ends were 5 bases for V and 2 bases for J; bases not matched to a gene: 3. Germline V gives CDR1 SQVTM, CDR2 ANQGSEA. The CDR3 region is CSVFGLAGGQETQYF. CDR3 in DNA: TGCAGCGTTTTCGGACTAGCGGGGGGGCAAGAGACCCAGTACTTC. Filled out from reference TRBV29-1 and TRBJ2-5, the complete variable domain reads SAVISQKPSRDICQRGTSLTIQCQVDSQVTMMFWYRQQPGQSLTLIATANQGSEATYESGFVIDKFPISRPNLTFSTLTVSNMSPEDSSIYLCSVFGLAGGQETQYFGPGTRLLVL.

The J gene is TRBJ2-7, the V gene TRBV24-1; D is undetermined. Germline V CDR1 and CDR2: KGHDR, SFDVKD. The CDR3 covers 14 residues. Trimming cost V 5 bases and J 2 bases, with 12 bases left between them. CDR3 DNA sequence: TGTGCCACCAGTGTTAATGCAATCGCCTACGAGCAGTACTTC. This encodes CATSVNAIAYEQYF.

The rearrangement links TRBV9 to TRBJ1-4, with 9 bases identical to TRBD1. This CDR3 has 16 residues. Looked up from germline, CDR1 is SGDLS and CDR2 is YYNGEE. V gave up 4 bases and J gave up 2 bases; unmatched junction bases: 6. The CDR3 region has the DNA TGTGCCAGCAGCCTCGGGACAGGGATTACTAATGAAAAACTGTTTTTT. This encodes CASSLGTGITNEKLFF.

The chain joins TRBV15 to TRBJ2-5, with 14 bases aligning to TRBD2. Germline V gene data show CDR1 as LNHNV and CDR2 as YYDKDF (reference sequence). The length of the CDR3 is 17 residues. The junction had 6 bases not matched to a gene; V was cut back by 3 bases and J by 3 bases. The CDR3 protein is CATSRDLGLAGEETQYF. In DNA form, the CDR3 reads TGTGCCACCAGCAGGGATTTGGGACTAGCGGGGGAAGAGACCCAGTACTTC.